The clone carrying this TCR beta chain was counted a single time. The antigen is unknown. TCRdb's table, derived via immunoSEQ multiplex PCR, lists solely in-frame clones and lacks some. The data contain about 46,000 clones, 88% of them singletons. This entry comes from a study of OX40 agonist ivuxolimab in advanced cancers. Study-wide context: With a range of about 23 to 90, age averaged roughly 60 years, and about 80% were male. Enrollees could have had prior anti-PD-1, anti-PD-L1 or anti-CTLA-4 therapy, which 40% to 45% had received. Study findings and constraints: No determination was made of the antigen specificity of the expanded peripheral T cells. On average, CD8+ T cells had more expanded clones than CD4+.

The CDR3 is 12 amino acids. Deletions cut 1 base from V and 11 bases from J, with 11 bases between. CDR1 SGHAT and CDR2 FQNNGV come from the germline V gene. Sequenced here: CD4+ or CD8+ T cells sorted from blood, sampled in a trial of the OX40 agonist ivuxolimab. This chain links TRBV11-2 with TRBJ2-5; D is undetermined. The source is an adult with an advanced solid tumor such as melanoma, head and neck, liver or kidney cancer. The CDR3 nucleotides read TGTGCCAGCAGCTTAGTGCTAGGAGAGCAGTACTTC. It encodes CASSLVLGEQYF.